This TCR beta chain was observed in a study of Ad26.COV2.S vaccination and SARS-CoV-2 variants. Study at large: Recipients of Ad26.COV2.S got it intramuscularly, once or twice 56 days apart. Notes on the study in general: Marked by substantial breadth, spike-specific CD8+ and CD4+ T cell responses were reportedly seen after vaccination.

In the case of this clone: The target antigen is unknown.

Data came from immunoSEQ multiplex PCR; TCRdb stores just in-frame clones and leaves some out. The table lists about 440,000 clones, roughly 91% of them singletons, with more than 3.5% in the top ten. Treatment denoted: around 19 received Ad26.COV2.S at low or high dose, single or two shots; about 5 received placebo; per-sample allocation not given. Samples analyzed were those drawn on day 63 after the first vaccine or placebo injection. Participants' vaccine, an Ad26 vector, delivered Wuhan-strain SARS-CoV-2 spike. After removal of 0 bases from V and 0 bases from J, the junction contained 3 bases not matched to a gene. Germline V gene data show CDR1 as SGHVS and CDR2 as FQNEAQ. The CDR3 covers 18 residues.

The receptor was derived from a person aged 18-65 years who received the Ad26.COV2.S COVID-19 vaccine or a placebo. The chain carries TRBV7-8 and TRBJ2-1; 12 bases align to TRBD2. Sample: peripheral blood, taken in a trial of Ad26.COV2.S vaccine versus placebo. CDR3 sequence (DNA): TGTGCCAGCAGCTTAGCGACTAGCGGGAGAGGCTCCTACAATGAGCAGTTCTTC. It is translated as CASSLATSGRGSYNEQFF.